Listed below are T cell receptor beta chains from one sample, sequenced in a study of beta chain features in type 1 diabetes. Repertoires were generated with immunoSEQ multiplex PCR, while TCRdb's copy carries only in-frame clones and drops some. The sample gives some 360,000 clones, 15% to 20% of which show up once; around 0.04% is in the top ten. The sequenced material came from naive CD4+ T cells from blood. Receptors originate from a woman under 30 in good health. Both conserved end residues are part of each CDR3. The order of the fields is CDR3 protein, CDR3 DNA, J gene, V gene, clone size, D gene, CDR3 length. A D gene is named only where the DNA matches it firmly. Some rows mark clone size as missing; the rest say once, few, many or name a class of expanded clone.

CDR3aa: CSVERGGEQFF
CDR3nt: TGCAGCGTTGAAAGGGGAGGTGAGCAGTTCTTC
j_gene: TRBJ2-1
v_gene: TRBV29-1
abundance: few
d_gene: -
len: 11

CDR3aa: CASSPTSGVTEQFF
CDR3nt: TGTGCCAGCAGTCCGACTAGCGGCGTCACTGAGCAGTTCTTC
j_gene: TRBJ2-1
v_gene: TRBV2
abundance: few
d_gene: TRBD2
len: 14

CDR3aa: CASSYSKSGDGQPQHF
CDR3nt: TGTGCCAGCAGTTACTCCAAATCGGGAGATGGTCAGCCCCAGCATTTT
j_gene: TRBJ1-5
v_gene: TRBV6-5
abundance: -
d_gene: -
len: 16

CDR3aa: CASSFLGVVGARNIQYF
CDR3nt: TGCGCCAGCAGTTTTTTAGGGGTCGTAGGGGCCAGAAACATTCAGTACTTC
j_gene: TRBJ2-4
v_gene: TRBV5-1
abundance: few
d_gene: -
len: 17

CDR3aa: CASSSRDRGSQPQHF
CDR3nt: TGTGCCAGCAGTTCTCGGGACAGGGGAAGTCAGCCCCAGCATTTT
j_gene: TRBJ1-5
v_gene: TRBV28
abundance: -
d_gene: TRBD1
len: 15

CDR3aa: CSARSTDTQYF
CDR3nt: TGCAGTGCGCGGAGCACAGATACGCAGTATTTT
j_gene: TRBJ2-3
v_gene: TRBV20-1
abundance: -
d_gene: -
len: 11

CDR3aa: CAWRQREGRYNEQFF
CDR3nt: TGTGCCTGGCGACAGCGGGAGGGCCGCTACAATGAGCAGTTCTTC
j_gene: TRBJ2-1
v_gene: TRBV30
abundance: few
d_gene: TRBD2
len: 15

CDR3aa: CASSPGQGSTDTQYF
CDR3nt: TGTGCCAGCAGCCCCGGACAGGGGAGCACAGATACGCAGTATTTT
j_gene: TRBJ2-3
v_gene: TRBV7-6
abundance: -
d_gene: TRBD1
len: 15

CDR3aa: CASSQGLAGPETQYF
CDR3nt: TGTGCCAGCAGTCAGGGACTAGCGGGGCCAGAGACCCAGTACTTC
j_gene: TRBJ2-5
v_gene: TRBV7-2
abundance: -
d_gene: TRBD2
len: 15

CDR3aa: CASSPGQLMNTEAFF
CDR3nt: TGTGCCAGCAGCCCGGGACAGCTCATGAACACTGAAGCTTTCTTT
j_gene: TRBJ1-1
v_gene: TRBV14
abundance: -
d_gene: TRBD1
len: 15

CDR3aa: CAWRLGLAGGEQFF
CDR3nt: TGTGCCTGGAGGTTAGGGCTAGCTGGAGGTGAGCAGTTCTTC
j_gene: TRBJ2-1
v_gene: TRBV30
abundance: -
d_gene: -
len: 14

CDR3aa: CAWSPTGGSEQYF
CDR3nt: TGTGCCTGGAGTCCCACGGGGGGCAGCGAGCAGTACTTC
j_gene: TRBJ2-7
v_gene: TRBV30
abundance: -
d_gene: -
len: 13

CDR3aa: CASTPGDVVSEQYF
CDR3nt: TGCGCCAGCACCCCGGGAGATGTCGTCAGCGAGCAGTACTTC
j_gene: TRBJ2-7
v_gene: TRBV5-1
abundance: few
d_gene: -
len: 14

CDR3aa: CAWSSGQGIETQYF
CDR3nt: TGTGCCTGGAGTTCCGGCCAGGGGATTGAGACCCAGTACTTC
j_gene: TRBJ2-5
v_gene: TRBV30
abundance: few
d_gene: -
len: 14

CDR3aa: CASSLTSGGGLGANVLTF
CDR3nt: TGCGCCAGCAGCCTCACTAGCGGGGGCGGGTTGGGGGCCAACGTCCTGACTTTC
j_gene: TRBJ2-6
v_gene: TRBV4-1
abundance: few
d_gene: TRBD2
len: 18